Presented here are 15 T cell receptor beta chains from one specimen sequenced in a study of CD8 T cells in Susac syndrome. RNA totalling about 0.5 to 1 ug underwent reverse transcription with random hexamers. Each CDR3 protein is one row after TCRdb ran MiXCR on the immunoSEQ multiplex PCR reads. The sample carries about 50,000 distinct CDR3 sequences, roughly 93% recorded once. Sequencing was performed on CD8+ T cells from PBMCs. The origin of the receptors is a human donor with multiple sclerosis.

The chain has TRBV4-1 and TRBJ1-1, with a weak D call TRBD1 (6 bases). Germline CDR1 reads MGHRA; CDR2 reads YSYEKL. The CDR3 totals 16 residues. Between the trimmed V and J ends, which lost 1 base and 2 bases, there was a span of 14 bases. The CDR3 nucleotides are TGCGCCAGCAGCCAAGGACGCGGACAGCTAAACACTGAAGCTTTCTTT. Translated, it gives CASSQGRGQLNTEAFF.

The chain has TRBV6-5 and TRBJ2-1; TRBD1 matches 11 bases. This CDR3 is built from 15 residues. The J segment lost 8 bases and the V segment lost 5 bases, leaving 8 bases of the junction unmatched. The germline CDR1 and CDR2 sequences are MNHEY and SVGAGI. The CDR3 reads CASSPGQGARYEQFF. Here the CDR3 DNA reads TGTGCCAGCAGTCCCGGACAGGGGGCTAGGTATGAGCAGTTCTTC.

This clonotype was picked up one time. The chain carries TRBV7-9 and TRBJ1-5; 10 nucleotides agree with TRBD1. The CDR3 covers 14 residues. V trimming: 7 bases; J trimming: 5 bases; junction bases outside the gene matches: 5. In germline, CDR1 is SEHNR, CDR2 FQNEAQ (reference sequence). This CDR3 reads CASNFGQGDQPQHF. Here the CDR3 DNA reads TGTGCCAGCAACTTCGGACAGGGGGATCAGCCCCAGCATTTT.

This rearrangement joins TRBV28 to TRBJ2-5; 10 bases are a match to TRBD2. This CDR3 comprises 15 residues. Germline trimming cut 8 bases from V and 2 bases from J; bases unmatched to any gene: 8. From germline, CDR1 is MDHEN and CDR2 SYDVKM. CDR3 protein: CASGWASGGQETQYF. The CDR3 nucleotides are TGTGCCAGCGGTTGGGCTAGCGGGGGTCAAGAGACCCAGTACTTC.

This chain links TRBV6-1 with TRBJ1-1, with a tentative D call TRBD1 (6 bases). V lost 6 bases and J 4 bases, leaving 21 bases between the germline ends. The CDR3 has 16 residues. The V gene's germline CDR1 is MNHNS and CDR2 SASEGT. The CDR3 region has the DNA TGTGCCAGCAGCCGGCTGGGCAGGGGATCAAGCACTGAAGCTTTCTTT. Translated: CASSRLGRGSSTEAFF.

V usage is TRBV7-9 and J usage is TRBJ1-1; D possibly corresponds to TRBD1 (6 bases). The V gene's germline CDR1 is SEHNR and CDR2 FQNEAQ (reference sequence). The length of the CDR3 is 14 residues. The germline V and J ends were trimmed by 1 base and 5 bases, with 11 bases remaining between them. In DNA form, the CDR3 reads TGTGCCAGCAGCTTAGGGGGGGCCCGAACTGAAGCTTTCTTT. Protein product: CASSLGGARTEAFF.

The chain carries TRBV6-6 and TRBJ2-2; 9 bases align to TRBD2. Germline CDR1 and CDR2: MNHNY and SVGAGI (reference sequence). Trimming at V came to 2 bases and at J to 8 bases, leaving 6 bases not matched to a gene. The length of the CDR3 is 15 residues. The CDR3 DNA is TGTGCCAGCAGTTACGATGGGACTAGCTGGGGGGAGCTGTTTTTT. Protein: CASSYDGTSWGELFF.

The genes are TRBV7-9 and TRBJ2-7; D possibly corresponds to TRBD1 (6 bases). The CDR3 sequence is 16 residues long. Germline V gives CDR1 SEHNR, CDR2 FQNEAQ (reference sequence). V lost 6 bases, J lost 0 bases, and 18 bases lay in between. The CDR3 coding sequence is TGTGCCAGCAGTTTACCAATAGGACAGAACTCCTACGAGCAGTACTTC. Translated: CASSLPIGQNSYEQYF.

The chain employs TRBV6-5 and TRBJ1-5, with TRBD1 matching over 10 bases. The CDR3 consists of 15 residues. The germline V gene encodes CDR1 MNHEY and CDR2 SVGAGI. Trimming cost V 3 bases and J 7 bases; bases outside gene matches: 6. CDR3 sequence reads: CASSYAGTGDQPQHF. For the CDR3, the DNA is TGTGCCAGCAGTTATGCGGGGACAGGGGACCAGCCCCAGCATTTT.

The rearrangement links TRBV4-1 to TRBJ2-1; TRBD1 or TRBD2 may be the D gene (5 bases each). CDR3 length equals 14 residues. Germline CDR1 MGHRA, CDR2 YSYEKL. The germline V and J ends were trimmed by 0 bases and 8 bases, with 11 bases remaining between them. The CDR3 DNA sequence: TGCGCCAGCAGCCAAGAAGCAGGGAGCGATGAGCAGTTCTTC. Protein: CASSQEAGSDEQFF.

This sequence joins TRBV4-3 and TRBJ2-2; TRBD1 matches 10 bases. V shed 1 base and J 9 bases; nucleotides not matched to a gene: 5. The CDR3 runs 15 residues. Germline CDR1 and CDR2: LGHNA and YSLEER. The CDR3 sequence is CASSQGTGGMWELFF. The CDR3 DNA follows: TGCGCCAGCAGCCAAGGGACAGGGGGGATGTGGGAGCTGTTTTTT.

The CDR3 coding sequence is TGTGCCAGCAGCCCCCCCTATAACTATGGCTACACCTTC. Translation: CASSPPYNYGYTF. This chain connects TRBV11-2 to TRBJ1-2; D remains ambiguous. Trimming removed 5 bases at V and 1 base at J, with 8 bases between. There are 13 residues in the CDR3. CDR1 is SGHAT, CDR2 FQNNGV, per germline.

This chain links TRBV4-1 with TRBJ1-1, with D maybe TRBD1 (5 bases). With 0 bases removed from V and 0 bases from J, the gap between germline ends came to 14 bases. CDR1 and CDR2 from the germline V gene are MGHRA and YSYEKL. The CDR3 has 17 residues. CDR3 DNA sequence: TGCGCCAGCAGCCAAGATTCCCCAGGGTTTATGAACACTGAAGCTTTCTTT. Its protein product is CASSQDSPGFMNTEAFF.

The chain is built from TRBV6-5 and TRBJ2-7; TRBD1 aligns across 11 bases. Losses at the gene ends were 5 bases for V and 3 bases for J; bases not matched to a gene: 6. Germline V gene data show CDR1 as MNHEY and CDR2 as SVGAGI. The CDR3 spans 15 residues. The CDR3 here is CASSKRTGGLYEQYF. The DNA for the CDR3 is TGTGCCAGCAGTAAAAGGACAGGGGGCCTCTACGAGCAGTACTTC.

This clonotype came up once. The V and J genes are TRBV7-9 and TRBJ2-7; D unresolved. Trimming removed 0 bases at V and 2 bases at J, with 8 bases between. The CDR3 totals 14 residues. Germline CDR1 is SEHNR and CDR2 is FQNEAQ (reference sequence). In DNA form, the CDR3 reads TGTGCCAGCAGCTTAGCGAGGCAGACCTACGAGCAGTACTTC. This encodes CASSLARQTYEQYF.